The sample holds many counts of the clone carrying this T cell receptor (beta chain). Its antigen remains unknown. The data originate from a study of T cells after yellow fever vaccination. Across the whole study: For low cell numbers, libraries were made with SMART-Seq v4 Ultra Low Input.

TCRdb re-derived calls from the 5' RACE reads in MiXCR, one entry per CDR3 protein. The sample includes around 120,000 distinct CDR3 sequences, approximately 7.1% of them seen just once. The V gene's germline CDR1 is LNHDA and CDR2 SQIVND (reference sequence). Trimming took off 5 bases at V and 3 bases at J, with 11 bases between the two ends. This CDR3 has 13 amino acids. Regarding the study as a whole: Clonotypes appearing in both CD4 and CD8 compartments existed, and their share was small. Subsequent to the booster, the majority of primary-vaccination clones reappeared (under 98% CD4, 70% to 90% CD8). Though it reached lower strength, the secondary response hit its peak faster, day 5 versus 15.

The V gene is TRBV19, the J gene TRBJ2-7; D tentatively fits TRBD1 or TRBD2 (5 bases each). The sequence came from a man between 18 and 29 years old who received the YFV17D yellow fever vaccine. Source: CD4+ T cells sorted from PBMCs, taken approximately 47 days after the first yellow fever vaccination. As DNA, the CDR3 is TGTGCCAGTAGTCGGGACGGCCTCTACGAGCAGTACTTC. Encoded protein: CASSRDGLYEQYF.